Described below is a single TCR beta chain sequence and its context. The antigen remains undetermined. In TCRdb, the 5' RACE reads were re-called with MiXCR into one record per CDR3 protein. Among some 320,000 distinct CDR3 sequences listed, 13% to 15% were seen once. These data belong to a study of T-cell memory formation after mild COVID-19. This CDR3 has 15 amino acids. J was trimmed by 5 bases and V by 5 bases; bases with no gene match: 7. Per germline, CDR1 SGHTA and CDR2 FQGNSA. Study-level findings and limits: Day 37-peaking second-wave clones had unconfirmed SARS-CoV-2 specificity. Among CD4+ contracting clones, most were CM and EM, and CD8+ ones EMRA. Clones that contracted from day 15 to 85 were balanced CD4/CD8, while later expanders leaned CD4+.

The chain recombines TRBV7-2 with TRBJ2-2; 8 nucleotides align to TRBD1. Sequenced sample: PBMCs or a T cell subset sorted from them (not recorded which). The clonotype originates from a man between 18 and 35 years old who had mild COVID-19 (a few samples of this study predate the infection). Cell type and time point are not known. The DNA of the CDR3 is TGTGCCAGCAGCGAGCGGACAGGGTGGACCGGGGAGCTGTTTTTT. Its translation: CASSERTGWTGELFF.